A single count supports the clone carrying this T cell receptor beta chain. The germline V gene has CDR1 SGHRS and CDR2 YFSETQ. V lost 3 bases and J lost 0, with 16 bases in between. This CDR3 contains 16 residues. The PCR ran on 60 Vbeta and 13 Jbeta primers. The table came from immunoSEQ multiplex PCR; TCRdb's copy has only in-frame clones and leaves some out. The data show roughly 130,000 clones, around 80% seen once. The source of the sample is a study of cytomegalovirus exposure and HLA in healthy donors. The TCR originated in a male donor in good health and CMV-seropositive. V is TRBV5-1 and J is TRBJ2-7; maybe TRBD2 (7 bases). Specimen: PBMCs. As DNA, the CDR3 is TGCGCCAGCAGCTGGGAGAGGGGGGGGCTCTCCTACGAGCAGTACTTC. Its translation is CASSWERGGLSYEQYF.